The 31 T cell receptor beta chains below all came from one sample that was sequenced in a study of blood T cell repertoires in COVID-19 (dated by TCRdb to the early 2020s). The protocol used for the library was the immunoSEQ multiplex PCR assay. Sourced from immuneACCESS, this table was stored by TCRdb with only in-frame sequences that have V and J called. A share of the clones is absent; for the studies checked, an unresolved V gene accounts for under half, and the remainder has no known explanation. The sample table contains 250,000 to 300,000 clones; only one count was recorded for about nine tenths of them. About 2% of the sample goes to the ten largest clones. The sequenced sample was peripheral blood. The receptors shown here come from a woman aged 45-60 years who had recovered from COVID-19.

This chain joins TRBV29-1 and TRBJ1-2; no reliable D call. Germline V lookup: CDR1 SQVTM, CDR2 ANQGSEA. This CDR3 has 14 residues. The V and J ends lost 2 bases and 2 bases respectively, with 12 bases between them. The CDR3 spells CSVESPRPNYGYTF. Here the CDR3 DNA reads TGCAGCGTTGAATCTCCGCGGCCGAACTATGGCTACACCTTC.

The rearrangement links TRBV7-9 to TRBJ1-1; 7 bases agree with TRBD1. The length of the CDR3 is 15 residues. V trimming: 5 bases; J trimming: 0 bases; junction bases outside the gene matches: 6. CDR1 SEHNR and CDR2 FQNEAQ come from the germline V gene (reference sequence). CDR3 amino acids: CASSPNRGLNTEAFF. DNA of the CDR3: TGTGCCAGCAGCCCTAACAGGGGTTTGAACACTGAAGCTTTCTTT.

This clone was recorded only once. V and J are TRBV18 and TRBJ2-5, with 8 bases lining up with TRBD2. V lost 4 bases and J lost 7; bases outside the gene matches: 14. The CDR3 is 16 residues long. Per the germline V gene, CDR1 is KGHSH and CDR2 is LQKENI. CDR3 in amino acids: CASSLPNSGTHGTQYF. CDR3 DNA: TGTGCCAGCTCACTCCCCAATAGCGGGACGCATGGGACCCAGTACTTC.

The CDR3 DNA follows: TGTGCCAGTGAGAGCGGGGGGCGCTACGAGCAGTACTTC. Protein: CASESGGRYEQYF. The V gene is TRBV7-9, the J gene TRBJ2-7; 9 bases map to TRBD2. The CDR3 has 13 residues. J gave up 3 bases and V 9 bases, and 6 bases lay outside the gene matches. Germline assignment: CDR1 SEHNR and CDR2 FQNEAQ (reference sequence).

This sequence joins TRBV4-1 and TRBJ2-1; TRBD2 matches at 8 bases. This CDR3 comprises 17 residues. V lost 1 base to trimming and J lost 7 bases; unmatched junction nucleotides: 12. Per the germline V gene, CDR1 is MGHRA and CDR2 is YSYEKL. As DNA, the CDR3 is TGCGCCAGCAGCCAAGTAGTAGGAGCGGGAGTGTTTAATGAGCAGTTCTTC. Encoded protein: CASSQVVGAGVFNEQFF.

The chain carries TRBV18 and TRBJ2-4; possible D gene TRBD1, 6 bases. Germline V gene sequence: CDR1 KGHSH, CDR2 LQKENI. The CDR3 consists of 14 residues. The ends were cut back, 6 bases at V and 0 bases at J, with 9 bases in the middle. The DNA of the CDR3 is TGTGCCAGCTCGGCAGGGGTAGCCAAAAACATTCAGTACTTC. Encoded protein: CASSAGVAKNIQYF.

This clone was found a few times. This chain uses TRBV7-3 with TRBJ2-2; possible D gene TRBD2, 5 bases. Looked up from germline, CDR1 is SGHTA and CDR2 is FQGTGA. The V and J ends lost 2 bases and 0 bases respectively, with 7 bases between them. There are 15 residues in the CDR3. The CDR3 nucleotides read TGTGCCAGCAGCTTAGGGAGTGCGAACACCGGGGAGCTGTTTTTT. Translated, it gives CASSLGSANTGELFF.

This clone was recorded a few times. The CDR3 sequence is CASSRDRTSNQPQHF. The CDR3 DNA reads as TGTGCCAGCAGCCGGGACAGGACCAGCAATCAGCCCCAGCATTTT. The V call is TRBV6-2 or TRBV6-3, the J call TRBJ1-5; 8 bases fit TRBD1. V lost 6 bases and J lost 1; bases outside the gene matches: 5. Looked up from germline, CDR1 is MNHEY and CDR2 is SVGEGT. The CDR3 totals 15 residues.

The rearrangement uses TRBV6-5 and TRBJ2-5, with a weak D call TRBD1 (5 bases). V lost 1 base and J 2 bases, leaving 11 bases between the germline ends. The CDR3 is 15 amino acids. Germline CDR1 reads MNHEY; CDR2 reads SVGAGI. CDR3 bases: TGTGCCAGCAGTTACTACAGGCGTGGACAAGAGACCCAGTACTTC. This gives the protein CASSYYRRGQETQYF.

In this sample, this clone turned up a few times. The CDR3 DNA is TGCGCCAGCAGCAGAACCGACAGGGGCTCTGAAGCTTTCTTT. It translates to CASSRTDRGSEAFF. The chain carries TRBV5-1 and TRBJ1-1; 8 positions agree with TRBD1. The CDR3 is 14 residues long. With 4 bases clipped from V and 6 bases from J, the junction kept 8 bases outside the gene matches. Germline V gene lookup returns CDR1 SGHRS and CDR2 YFSETQ.

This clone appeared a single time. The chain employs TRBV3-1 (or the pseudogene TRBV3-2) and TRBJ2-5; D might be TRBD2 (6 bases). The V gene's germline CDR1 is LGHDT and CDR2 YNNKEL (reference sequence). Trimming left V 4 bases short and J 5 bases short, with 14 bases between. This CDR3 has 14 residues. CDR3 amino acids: CASSPDYPRETQYF. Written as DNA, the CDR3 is TGTGCCAGCAGCCCGGACTATCCTAGGGAGACCCAGTACTTC.

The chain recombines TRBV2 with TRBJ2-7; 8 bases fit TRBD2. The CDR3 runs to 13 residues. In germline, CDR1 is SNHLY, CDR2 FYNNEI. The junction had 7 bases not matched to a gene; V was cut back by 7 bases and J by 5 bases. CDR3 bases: TGTGCCAGCACCAGCACGGGGGGGCACGAGCAGTACTTC. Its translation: CASTSTGGHEQYF.

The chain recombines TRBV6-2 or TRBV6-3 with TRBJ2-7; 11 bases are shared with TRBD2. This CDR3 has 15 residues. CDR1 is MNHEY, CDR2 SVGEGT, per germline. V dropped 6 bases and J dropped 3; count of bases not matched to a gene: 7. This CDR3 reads CASSPRTSGYYEQYF. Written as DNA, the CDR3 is TGTGCCAGCAGCCCCCGGACTAGCGGGTACTACGAGCAGTACTTC.

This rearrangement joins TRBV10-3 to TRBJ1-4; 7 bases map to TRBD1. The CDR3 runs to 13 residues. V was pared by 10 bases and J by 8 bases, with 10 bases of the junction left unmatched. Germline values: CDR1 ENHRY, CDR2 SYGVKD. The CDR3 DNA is TGTGCCACCCGTACAGGGGCGGGAGAAAAACTGTTTTTT. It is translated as CATRTGAGEKLFF.

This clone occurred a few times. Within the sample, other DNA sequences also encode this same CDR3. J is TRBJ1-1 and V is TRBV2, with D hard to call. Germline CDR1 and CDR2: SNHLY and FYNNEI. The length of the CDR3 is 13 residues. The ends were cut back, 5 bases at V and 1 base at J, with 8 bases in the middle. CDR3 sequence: CASSREGNTEAFF. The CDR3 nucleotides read TGTGCCAGCAGTAGAGAGGGGAACACTGAAGCTTTCTTT.

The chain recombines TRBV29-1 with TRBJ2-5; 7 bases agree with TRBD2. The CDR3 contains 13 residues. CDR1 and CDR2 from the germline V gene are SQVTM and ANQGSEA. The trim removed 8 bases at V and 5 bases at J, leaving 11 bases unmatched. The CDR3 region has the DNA TGCAGCTCCTCCGGCGGGGGATCCGAGACCCAGTACTTC. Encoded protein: CSSSGGGSETQYF.

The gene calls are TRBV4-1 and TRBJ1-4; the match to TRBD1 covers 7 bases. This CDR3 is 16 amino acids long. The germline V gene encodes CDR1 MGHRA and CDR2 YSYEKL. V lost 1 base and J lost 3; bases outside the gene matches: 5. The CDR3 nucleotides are TGCGCCAGCAGCCAAGTTGACAGGGTAGCTAATGAAAAACTGTTTTTT. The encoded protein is CASSQVDRVANEKLFF.

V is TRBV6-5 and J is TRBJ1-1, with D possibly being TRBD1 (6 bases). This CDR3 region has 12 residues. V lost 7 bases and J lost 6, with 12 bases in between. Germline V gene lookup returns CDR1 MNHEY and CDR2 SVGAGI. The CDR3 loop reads CASTPTGPEAFF. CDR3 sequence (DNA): TGTGCCAGCACCCCAACAGGGCCTGAAGCTTTCTTT.

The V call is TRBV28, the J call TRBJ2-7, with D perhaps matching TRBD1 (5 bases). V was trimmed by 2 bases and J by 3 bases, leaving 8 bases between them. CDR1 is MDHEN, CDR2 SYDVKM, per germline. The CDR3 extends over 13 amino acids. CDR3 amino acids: CASSLVDSYEQYF. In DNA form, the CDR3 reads TGTGCCAGCAGTTTAGTTGACAGCTACGAGCAGTACTTC.

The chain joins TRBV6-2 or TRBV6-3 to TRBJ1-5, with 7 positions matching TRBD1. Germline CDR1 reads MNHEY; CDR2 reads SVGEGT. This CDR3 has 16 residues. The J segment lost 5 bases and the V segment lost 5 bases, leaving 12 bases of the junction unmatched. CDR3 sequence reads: CASSPPDRDLYQPQHF. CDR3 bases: TGTGCCAGCAGTCCGCCCGACAGGGACCTCTATCAGCCCCAGCATTTT.

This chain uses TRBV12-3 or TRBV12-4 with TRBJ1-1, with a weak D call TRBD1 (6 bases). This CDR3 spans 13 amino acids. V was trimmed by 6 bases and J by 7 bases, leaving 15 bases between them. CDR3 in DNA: TGTGCCAGCAGGCCAGCCCCGGACAGTGAAGCTTTCTTT. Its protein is CASRPAPDSEAFF.

CDR3 sequence reads: CSASWTSGGAVETQYF. As DNA, the CDR3 is TGCAGTGCTAGTTGGACTAGCGGGGGGGCCGTGGAGACCCAGTACTTC. J is TRBJ2-5 and V is TRBV20-1; 15 bases fit TRBD2. Per germline, CDR1 DFQATT and CDR2 SNEGSKA (reference sequence). After removal of 3 bases from V and 5 bases from J, the junction contained 7 bases not matched to a gene. The CDR3 totals 16 residues.

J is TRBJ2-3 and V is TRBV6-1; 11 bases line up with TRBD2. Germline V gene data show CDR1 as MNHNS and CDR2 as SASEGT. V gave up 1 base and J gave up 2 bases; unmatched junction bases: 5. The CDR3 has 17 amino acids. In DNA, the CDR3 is TGTGCCAGCAGTGAAGTAGCGGGAGGGACGAACACAGATACGCAGTATTTT. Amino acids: CASSEVAGGTNTDTQYF.

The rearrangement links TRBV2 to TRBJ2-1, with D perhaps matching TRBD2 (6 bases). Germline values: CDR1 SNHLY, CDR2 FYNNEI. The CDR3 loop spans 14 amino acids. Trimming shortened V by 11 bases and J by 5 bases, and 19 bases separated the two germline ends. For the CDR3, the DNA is TGTGCCCGCCAACGACTAGTACCGAACAATGAGCAGTTCTTC. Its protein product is CARQRLVPNNEQFF.

The chain's CDR3 is CASSFDRVRDTQYF. The DNA of the CDR3 is TGTGCCAGCAGCTTTGACAGGGTCCGAGATACGCAGTATTTT. The rearrangement uses TRBV5-4 and TRBJ2-3; TRBD1 matches at 7 bases. This CDR3 has 14 residues. V was clipped by 2 bases and J by 5 bases; unmatched bases: 5. Germline CDR1 SGHNT, CDR2 YYREEE (reference sequence).

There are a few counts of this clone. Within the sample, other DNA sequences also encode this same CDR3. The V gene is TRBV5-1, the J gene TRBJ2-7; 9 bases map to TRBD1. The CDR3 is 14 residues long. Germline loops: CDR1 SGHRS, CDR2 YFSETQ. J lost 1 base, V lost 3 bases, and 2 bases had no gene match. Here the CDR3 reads CASSSTGGSYEQYF. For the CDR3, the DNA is TGCGCCAGCAGCTCGACAGGGGGTTCCTACGAGCAGTACTTC.

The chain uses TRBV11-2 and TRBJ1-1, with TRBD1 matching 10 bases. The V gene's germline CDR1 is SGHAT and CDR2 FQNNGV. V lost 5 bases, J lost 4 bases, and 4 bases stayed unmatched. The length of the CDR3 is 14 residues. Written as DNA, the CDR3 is TGTGCCAGCAGCGGATGGACAGGGGGCACTGAAGCTTTCTTT. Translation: CASSGWTGGTEAFF.

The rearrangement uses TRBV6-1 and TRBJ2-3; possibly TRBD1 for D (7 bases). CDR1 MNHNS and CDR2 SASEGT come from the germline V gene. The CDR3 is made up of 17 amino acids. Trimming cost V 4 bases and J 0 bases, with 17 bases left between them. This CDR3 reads CASSGGGGTVSTDTQYF. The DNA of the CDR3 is TGTGCCAGCAGTGGAGGAGGCGGGACAGTGAGCACAGATACGCAGTATTTT.

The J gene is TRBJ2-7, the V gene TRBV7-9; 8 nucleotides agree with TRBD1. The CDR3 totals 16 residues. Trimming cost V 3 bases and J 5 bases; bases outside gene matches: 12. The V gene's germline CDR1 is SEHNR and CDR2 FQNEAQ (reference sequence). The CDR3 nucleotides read TGTGCCAGCAGCTTTCACAGGGGGTTATGGGATGACGAGCAGTACTTC. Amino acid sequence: CASSFHRGLWDDEQYF.

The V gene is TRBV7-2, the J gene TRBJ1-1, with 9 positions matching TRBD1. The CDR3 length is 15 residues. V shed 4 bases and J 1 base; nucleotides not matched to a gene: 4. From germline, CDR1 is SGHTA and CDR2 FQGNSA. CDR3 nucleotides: TGTGCCAGCAGCTGGACAGGGGCGAAGAACACTGAAGCTTTCTTT. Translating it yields CASSWTGAKNTEAFF.

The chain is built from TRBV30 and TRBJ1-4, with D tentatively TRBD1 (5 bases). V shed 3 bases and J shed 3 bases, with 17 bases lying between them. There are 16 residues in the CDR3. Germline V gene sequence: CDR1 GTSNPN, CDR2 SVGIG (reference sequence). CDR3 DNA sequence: TGTGCCTGGAGACCAGGGATTTCAGGGCCTAATGAAAAACTGTTTTTT. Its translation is CAWRPGISGPNEKLFF.